This T cell receptor beta chain was sequenced for a study of blood T cell repertoires in COVID-19. Study context: COVID-19 samples collected from the United States, Italy and Spain covered acute and convalescent phases.

Per the original data handling: Estimated nucleated cell counts came from reference gene primer amplification. Only in-frame clones appear in the TCRdb table, and some are missing; sequencing was by immunoSEQ multiplex PCR. Clone size and the V and J calls come from that table; the DNA yielded D and trimming. The table lists 95,000 to 150,000 clones, around 74% of them singletons, with 5.5% in the top ten. This CDR3 is built from 14 residues. V was pared by 7 bases and J by 4 bases, with 16 bases between. Germline CDR1 is MNHEY and CDR2 is SVGAGI. The chain carries TRBV6-5 and TRBJ1-2; possible D gene TRBD1, 6 bases. The sample taken for sequencing was peripheral blood. The sequence came from a man aged 55 to 70 with acute or convalescent COVID-19. The CDR3 bases are TGTGCCAGCAAGGAGGGGGGGGGAAGCTATGGCTACACCTTC. This translates into CASKEGGGSYGYTF.